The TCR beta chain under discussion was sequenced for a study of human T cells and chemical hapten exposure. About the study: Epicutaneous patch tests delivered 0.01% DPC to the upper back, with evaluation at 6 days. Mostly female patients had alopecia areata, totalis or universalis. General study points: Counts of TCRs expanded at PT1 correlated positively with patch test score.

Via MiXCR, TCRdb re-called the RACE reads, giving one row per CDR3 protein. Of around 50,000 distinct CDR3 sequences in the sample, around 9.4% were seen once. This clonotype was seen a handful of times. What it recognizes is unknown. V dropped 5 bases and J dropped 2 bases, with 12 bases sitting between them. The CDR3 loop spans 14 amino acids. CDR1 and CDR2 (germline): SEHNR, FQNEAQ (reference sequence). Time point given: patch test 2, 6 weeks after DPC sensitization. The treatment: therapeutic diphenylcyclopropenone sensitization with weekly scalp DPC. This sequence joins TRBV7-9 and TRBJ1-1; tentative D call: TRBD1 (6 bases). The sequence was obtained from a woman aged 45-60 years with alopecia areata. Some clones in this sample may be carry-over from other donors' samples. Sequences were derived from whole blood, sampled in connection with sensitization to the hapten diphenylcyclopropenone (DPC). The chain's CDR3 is CASSLQTGNTEAFF. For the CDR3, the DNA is TGTGCCAGCAGCCTCCAGACAGGAAACACTGAAGCTTTCTTT.